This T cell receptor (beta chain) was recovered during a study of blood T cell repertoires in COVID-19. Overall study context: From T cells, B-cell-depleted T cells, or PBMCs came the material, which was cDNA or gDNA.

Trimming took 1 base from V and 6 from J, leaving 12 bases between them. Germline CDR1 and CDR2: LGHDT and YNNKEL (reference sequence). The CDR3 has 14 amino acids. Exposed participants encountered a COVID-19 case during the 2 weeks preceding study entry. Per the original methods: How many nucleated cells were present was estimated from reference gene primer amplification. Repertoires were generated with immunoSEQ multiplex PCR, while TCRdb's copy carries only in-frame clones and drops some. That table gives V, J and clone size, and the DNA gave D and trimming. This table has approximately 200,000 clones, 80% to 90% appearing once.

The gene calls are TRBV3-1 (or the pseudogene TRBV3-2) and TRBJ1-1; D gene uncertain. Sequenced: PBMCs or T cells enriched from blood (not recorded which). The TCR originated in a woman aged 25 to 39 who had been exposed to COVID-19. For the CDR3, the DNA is TGTGCCAGCAGCCAAGTTATATCGGGTTCTGAAGCTTTCTTT. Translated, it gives CASSQVISGSEAFF.